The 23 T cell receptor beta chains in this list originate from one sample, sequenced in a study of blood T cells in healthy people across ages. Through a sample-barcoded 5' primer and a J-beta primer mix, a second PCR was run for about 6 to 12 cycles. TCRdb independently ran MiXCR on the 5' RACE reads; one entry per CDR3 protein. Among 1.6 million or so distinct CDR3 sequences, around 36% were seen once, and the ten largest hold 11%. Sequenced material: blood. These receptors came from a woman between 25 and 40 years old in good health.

CDR3 DNA sequence: TGTGCTAGTGCGGGGACTAGCGGGAGTTTTGCCTACAATGAGCAGTTCTTC. Translation: CASAGTSGSFAYNEQFF. This chain uses TRBV12-5 with TRBJ2-1, with 14 bases that match TRBD2. V lost 7 bases, J lost 2 bases, and 7 bases stayed unmatched. CDR3 size: 17 residues. CDR1 and CDR2 (germline): LGHNT, FRNRAP.

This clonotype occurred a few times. In nucleotides, the CDR3 is TGTGCCAGTAGTCCGCGGGAAGCCTACAATGAGCAGTTCTTC. This codes for CASSPREAYNEQFF. The chain is built from TRBV19 and TRBJ2-1; a weak D match, TRBD2 (6 bases). V lost 5 bases and J lost 2, with 10 bases in between. The CDR3 is 14 residues long. Germline V gene lookup returns CDR1 LNHDA and CDR2 SQIVND (reference sequence).

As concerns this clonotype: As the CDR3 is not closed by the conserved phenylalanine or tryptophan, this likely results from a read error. CDR3 in amino acids: CASSSGLAGAHEQYL. In DNA, the CDR3 is TGTGCCAGCAGTTCGGGACTAGCGGGGGCCCACGAGCAGTACCTC. The J gene is TRBJ2-5, the V gene TRBV5-6; 14 nucleotides agree with TRBD2. The J call may be in error: the DNA end matches TRBJ2-7 better. This CDR3 has 15 amino acids. Looked up from germline, CDR1 is SGHDT and CDR2 is YYEEEE.

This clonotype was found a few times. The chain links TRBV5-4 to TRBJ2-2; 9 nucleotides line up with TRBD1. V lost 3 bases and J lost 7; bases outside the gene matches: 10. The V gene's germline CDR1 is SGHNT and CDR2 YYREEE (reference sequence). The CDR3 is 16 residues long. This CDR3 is CASSYTGTGRFGELFF. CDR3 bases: TGTGCCAGCAGCTATACGGGGACAGGGAGGTTCGGGGAGCTGTTTTTT.

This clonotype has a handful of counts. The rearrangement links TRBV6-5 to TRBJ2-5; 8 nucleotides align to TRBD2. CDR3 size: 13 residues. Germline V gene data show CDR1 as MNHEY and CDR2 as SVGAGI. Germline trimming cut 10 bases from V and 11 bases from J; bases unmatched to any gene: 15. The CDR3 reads CATSGRLYNEQYF. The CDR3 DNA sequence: TGTGCCACGAGCGGGAGACTCTACAATGAGCAGTACTTC.

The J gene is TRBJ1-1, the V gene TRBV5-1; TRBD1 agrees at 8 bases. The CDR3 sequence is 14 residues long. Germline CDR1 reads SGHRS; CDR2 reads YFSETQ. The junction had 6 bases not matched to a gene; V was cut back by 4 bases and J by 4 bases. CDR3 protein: CASSLQTGATEAFF. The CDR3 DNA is TGCGCCAGCAGCCTCCAGACAGGGGCCACTGAAGCTTTCTTT.

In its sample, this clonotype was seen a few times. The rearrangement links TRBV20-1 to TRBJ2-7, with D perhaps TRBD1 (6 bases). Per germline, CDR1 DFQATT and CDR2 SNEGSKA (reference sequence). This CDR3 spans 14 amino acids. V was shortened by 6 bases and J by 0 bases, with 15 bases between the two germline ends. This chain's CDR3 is CSAIDRLSSYEQYF. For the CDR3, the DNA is TGCAGTGCCATCGACAGGCTAAGCTCCTACGAGCAGTACTTC.

The CDR3 reads CASSQSSRGYTF. The CDR3 coding sequence is TGTGCCAGCAGCCAAAGCTCCCGTGGCTACACCTTC. The chain couples TRBV3-1 to TRBJ1-2; D is uncertain. The CDR3 has 12 residues. V lost 2 bases to trimming and J lost 7 bases, with 8 bases between them. The germline V gene encodes CDR1 LGHDT and CDR2 YNNKEL (reference sequence).

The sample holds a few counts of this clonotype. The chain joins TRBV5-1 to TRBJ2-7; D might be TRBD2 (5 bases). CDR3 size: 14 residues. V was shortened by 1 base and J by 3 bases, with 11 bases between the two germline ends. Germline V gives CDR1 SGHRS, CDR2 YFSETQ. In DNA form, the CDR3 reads TGCGCCAGCAGCTTGCGGGGAGAGATCTACGAGCAGTACTTC. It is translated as CASSLRGEIYEQYF. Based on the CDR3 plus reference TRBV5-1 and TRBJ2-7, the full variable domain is KAGVTQTPRYLIKTRGQQVTLSCSPISGHRSVSWYQQTPGQGLQFLFEYFSETQRNKGNFPGRFSGRQFSNSRSEMNVSTLELGDSALYLCASSLRGEIYEQYFGPGTRLTVT.

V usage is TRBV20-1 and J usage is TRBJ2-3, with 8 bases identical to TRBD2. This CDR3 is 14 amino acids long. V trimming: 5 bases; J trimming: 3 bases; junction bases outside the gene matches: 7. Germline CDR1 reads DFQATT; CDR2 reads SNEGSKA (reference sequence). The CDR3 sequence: CSAHKTSATDTQYF. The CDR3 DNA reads TGCAGTGCTCACAAGACTAGCGCTACAGATACGCAGTATTTT.

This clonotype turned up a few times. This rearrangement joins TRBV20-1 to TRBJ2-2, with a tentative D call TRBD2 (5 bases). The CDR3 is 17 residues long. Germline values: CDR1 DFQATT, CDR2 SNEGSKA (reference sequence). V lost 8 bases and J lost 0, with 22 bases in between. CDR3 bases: TGCAGTTGCGGGCGGAGGTCCACCTACGCGAACACCGGGGAGCTGTTTTTT. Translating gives CSCGRRSTYANTGELFF.

As DNA, the CDR3 is TGTGCCAGCAGTGAAAGACTAACGGGGAATGAGCAGTTCTTC. Protein: CASSERLTGNEQFF. The V gene is TRBV2, the J gene TRBJ2-1, with D tentatively TRBD2 (5 bases). V lost 2 bases and J 7 bases, leaving 12 bases between the germline ends. The CDR3 has 14 amino acids. CDR1 and CDR2 (germline): SNHLY, FYNNEI.

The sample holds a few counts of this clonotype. CDR3 residues: CASSKGTASREQYF. CDR3 nucleotides: TGTGCCAGCAGTAAAGGGACCGCGTCTCGCGAGCAGTACTTC. The V and J genes are TRBV27 and TRBJ2-7, with D perhaps TRBD1 or TRBD2 (5 bases each). The CDR3 is made up of 14 amino acids. The germline gives CDR1 MNHEY, CDR2 SMNVEV (reference sequence). V was cut by 5 bases and J by 6 bases, with 17 bases left in between.

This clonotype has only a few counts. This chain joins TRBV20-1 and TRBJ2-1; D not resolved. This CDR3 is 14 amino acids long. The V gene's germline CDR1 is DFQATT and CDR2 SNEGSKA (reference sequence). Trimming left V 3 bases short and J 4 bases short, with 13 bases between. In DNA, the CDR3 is TGCAGTGCTAGCGCCAGCACGTATTACAATGAGCAGTTCTTC. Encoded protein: CSASASTYYNEQFF.

CDR3 residues: CASSFVAARETQYF. CDR3 DNA: TGTGCCAGCAGCTTCGTAGCGGCCCGGGAGACCCAGTACTTC. The genes are TRBV7-2 and TRBJ2-5, with TRBD2 as a possible D gene (6 bases). Germline-derived CDR1 and CDR2 are SGHTA and FQGNSA. This CDR3 is built from 14 residues. Trimming removed 3 bases from V and 5 bases from J, with 13 bases in between.

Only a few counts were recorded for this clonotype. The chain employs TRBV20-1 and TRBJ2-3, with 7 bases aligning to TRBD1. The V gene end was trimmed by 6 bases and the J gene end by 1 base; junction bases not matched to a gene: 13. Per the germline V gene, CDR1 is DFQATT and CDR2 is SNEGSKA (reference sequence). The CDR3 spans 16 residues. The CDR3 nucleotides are TGCAGTGCCTCCGGCGCAAGGACAGGACGCACAGATACGCAGTATTTT. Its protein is CSASGARTGRTDTQYF.

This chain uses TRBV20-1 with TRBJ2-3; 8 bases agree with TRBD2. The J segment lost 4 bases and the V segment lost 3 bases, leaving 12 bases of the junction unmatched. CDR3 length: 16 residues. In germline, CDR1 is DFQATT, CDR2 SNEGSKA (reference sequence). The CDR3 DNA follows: TGCAGTGCTAGTCAGTACGGGGGGGGTAGGTCAGATACGCAGTATTTT. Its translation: CSASQYGGGRSDTQYF.

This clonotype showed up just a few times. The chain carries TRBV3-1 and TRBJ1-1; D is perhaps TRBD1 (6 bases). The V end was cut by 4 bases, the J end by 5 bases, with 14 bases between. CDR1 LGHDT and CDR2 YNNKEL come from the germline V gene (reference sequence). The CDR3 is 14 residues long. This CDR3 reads CASSPYGGGTEAFF. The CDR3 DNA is TGTGCCAGCAGCCCGTACGGGGGCGGAACTGAAGCTTTCTTT.

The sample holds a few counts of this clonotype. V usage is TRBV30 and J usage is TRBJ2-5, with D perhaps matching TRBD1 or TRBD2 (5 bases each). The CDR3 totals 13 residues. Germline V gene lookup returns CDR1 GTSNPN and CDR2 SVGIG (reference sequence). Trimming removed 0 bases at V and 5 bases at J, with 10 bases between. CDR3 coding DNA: TGTGCCTGGAGTGTAGCCCGGGACGAGACCCAGTACTTC. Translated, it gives CAWSVARDETQYF.

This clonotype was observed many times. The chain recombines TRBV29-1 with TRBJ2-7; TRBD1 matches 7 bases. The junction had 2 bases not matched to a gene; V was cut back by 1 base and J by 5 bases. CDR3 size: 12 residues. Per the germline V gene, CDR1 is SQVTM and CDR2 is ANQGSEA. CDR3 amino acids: CSVEVGGHEQYF. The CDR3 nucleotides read TGCAGCGTTGAAGTAGGGGGCCACGAGCAGTACTTC.

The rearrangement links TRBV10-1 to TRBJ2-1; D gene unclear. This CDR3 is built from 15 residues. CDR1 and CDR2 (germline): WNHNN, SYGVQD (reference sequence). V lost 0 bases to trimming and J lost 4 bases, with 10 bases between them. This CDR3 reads CASSESSAVYNEQFF. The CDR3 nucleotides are TGCGCCAGCAGTGAGTCAAGCGCCGTATACAATGAGCAGTTCTTC.

CDR3 amino acids: CASSLGDRGLGGANVLTF. The CDR3 DNA sequence: TGTGCCAGCAGCTTAGGGGACAGGGGATTAGGTGGGGCCAACGTCCTGACTTTC. The chain carries TRBV7-6 and TRBJ2-6, with 10 bases that match TRBD1. Germline trimming cut 1 base from V and 3 bases from J; bases unmatched to any gene: 6. Germline-derived CDR1 and CDR2 are SGHVS and FNYEAQ. The CDR3 covers 18 residues.

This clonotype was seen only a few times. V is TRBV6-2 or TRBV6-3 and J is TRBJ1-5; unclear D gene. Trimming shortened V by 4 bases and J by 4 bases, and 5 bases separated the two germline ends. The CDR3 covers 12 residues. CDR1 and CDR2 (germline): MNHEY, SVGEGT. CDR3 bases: TGTGCCAGCAGTTGGCTGAATCAGCCCCAGCATTTT. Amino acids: CASSWLNQPQHF.